The 32 T cell receptor beta chains given below trace back to one sample, sequenced in a study of CD8 T cells in Susac syndrome. Reverse transcription of about 0.45 to 1 ug RNA was performed with random hexamers. Via MiXCR, TCRdb re-called the immunoSEQ multiplex PCR reads, giving one row per CDR3 protein. The sample yields approximately 90,000 distinct CDR3 sequences, over 80% seen once. Sequenced material: CD8+ T cells from PBMCs. These receptors all stem from a human donor in good health.

The sample holds one count of this clonotype. This sequence joins TRBV13 and TRBJ1-2; weak D call: TRBD1 (5 bases). Germline loops: CDR1 PRHDT, CDR2 FYEKMQ (reference sequence). The CDR3 covers 15 residues. V lost 2 bases and J 4 bases, leaving 14 bases between the germline ends. The CDR3 coding sequence is TGTGCCAGCAGCTTAAGGGGAGTGAGTAGCTATGGCTACACCTTC. Its protein is CASSLRGVSSYGYTF. Complete variable domain (other parts from reference TRBV13 and TRBJ1-2): AAGVIQSPRHLIKEKRETATLKCYPIPRHDTVYWYQQGPGQDPQFLISFYEKMQSDKGSIPDRFSAQQFSDYHSELNMSSLELGDSALYFCASSLRGVSSYGYTFGSGTRLTVV.

The chain joins TRBV15 to TRBJ1-4, with D perhaps TRBD1 (5 bases). CDR1 is LNHNV, CDR2 YYDKDF, per germline (reference sequence). This CDR3 has 16 residues. The V gene lost 0 bases and the J gene lost 5 bases, with 13 bases spanning the gap. CDR3 amino acids: CATSRDLAGVNEKLFF. The CDR3 nucleotides read TGTGCCACCAGCAGAGATCTGGCGGGGGTGAATGAAAAACTGTTTTTT.

This clonotype was observed a single time. The chain has TRBV7-9 and TRBJ2-5; the D is unclear. The length of the CDR3 is 13 residues. Between the trimmed V and J ends, which lost 1 base and 4 bases, there was a span of 7 bases. From germline, CDR1 is SEHNR and CDR2 FQNEAQ (reference sequence). The CDR3, as DNA: TGTGCCAGCAGCTTAGGTTACCCAGAGACCCAGTACTTC. Translating it yields CASSLGYPETQYF.

The rearrangement links TRBV6-4 to TRBJ1-1; 8 positions agree with TRBD1. The germline gives CDR1 MRHNA, CDR2 SNTAGT. The CDR3 consists of 16 residues. With V trimmed by 5 bases and J by 0 bases, 8 bases remained unmatched. The DNA for the CDR3 is TGTGCCAGCAGTAACCATCGGACAGGGATGAACACTGAAGCTTTCTTT. Protein product: CASSNHRTGMNTEAFF.

The chain links TRBV2 to TRBJ1-2, with D hard to call. CDR1 and CDR2 from the germline V gene are SNHLY and FYNNEI. CDR3 length equals 15 residues. Trimming took 1 base from V and 0 from J, leaving 9 bases between them. In DNA, the CDR3 is TGTGCCAGCAGTGAAGGACGATCCTCTAACTATGGCTACACCTTC. Protein product: CASSEGRSSNYGYTF.

The rearrangement joins TRBV7-9 to TRBJ2-7; maybe TRBD2 (6 bases). With 5 bases removed from V and 6 bases from J, the gap between germline ends came to 14 bases. This CDR3 is built from 13 residues. Germline loops: CDR1 SEHNR, CDR2 FQNEAQ (reference sequence). The CDR3 bases are TGTGCCAGCAGCGATATTAGCGGCCGCGAGCAGTACTTC. It yields the protein CASSDISGREQYF.

The rearrangement links TRBV4-2 to TRBJ2-7; D unclear. V lost 1 base and J lost 6, with 19 bases in between. Germline loops: CDR1 LGHNA, CDR2 YNFKEQ. The CDR3 loop spans 16 amino acids. The CDR3 is CASSQVHDGFNSEQYF. The DNA of the CDR3 is TGTGCCAGCAGCCAAGTTCACGACGGATTTAACTCCGAGCAGTACTTC.

This clonotype has only one observation. The V gene is TRBV2, the J gene TRBJ1-3, with TRBD1 identical over 7 bases. V lost 5 bases and J lost 2; bases outside the gene matches: 3. Germline values: CDR1 SNHLY, CDR2 FYNNEI. The CDR3 loop spans 14 amino acids. The CDR3 protein is CASSLDRAGNTIYF. CDR3 DNA sequence: TGTGCCAGCAGTCTCGACAGGGCTGGAAACACCATATATTTT.

The V gene is TRBV9, the J gene TRBJ1-2, with D perhaps TRBD1 (5 bases). Trimming left V 0 bases short and J 8 bases short, with 17 bases between. Germline CDR1 and CDR2: SGDLS and YYNGEE. The CDR3 is made up of 15 amino acids. The CDR3, as DNA: TGTGCCAGCAGCGTAGCCCGTAGGGAGGGGCACGGCTACACCTTC. Translated, it gives CASSVARREGHGYTF.

This chain connects TRBV4-1 to TRBJ2-2; 8 positions agree with TRBD2. CDR1 and CDR2 (germline): MGHRA, YSYEKL. Unmatched junction bases numbered 9, after V lost 3 bases and J lost 0 bases. The CDR3 contains 18 residues. CDR3 DNA: TGCGCCAGCAGCCATCGGGGGGGGGTAAATCCGAACACCGGGGAGCTGTTTTTT. Translation: CASSHRGGVNPNTGELFF.

J is TRBJ1-2 and V is TRBV29-1; D remains ambiguous. The ends were cut back, 1 base at V and 8 bases at J, with 11 bases in the middle. Germline CDR1 and CDR2: SQVTM and ANQGSEA. The CDR3 has 12 amino acids. The DNA of the CDR3 is TGCAGCGTTGAAGGGGCAACGTACGGCTACACCTTC. Residues: CSVEGATYGYTF.

The V call is TRBV13, the J call TRBJ2-7; a possible D gene is TRBD2 (6 bases). The V gene's germline CDR1 is PRHDT and CDR2 FYEKMQ (reference sequence). Trimming cost V 0 bases and J 5 bases, with 14 bases left between them. This CDR3 has 15 residues. CDR3 sequence reads: CASSLGPTGVNEQYF. In nucleotides, the CDR3 is TGTGCCAGCAGCTTAGGTCCGACGGGGGTAAACGAGCAGTACTTC.

This rearrangement joins TRBV19 to TRBJ2-1, with 10 bases aligning to TRBD1. Germline V gives CDR1 LNHDA, CDR2 SQIVND (reference sequence). The CDR3 length is 16 residues. Trimming at V came to 6 bases and at J to 8 bases, leaving 13 bases not matched to a gene. DNA of the CDR3: TGTGCCAGTAGGATCGACAGGGGGCTAAATAACGATGAGCAGTTCTTC. Protein product: CASRIDRGLNNDEQFF.

The chain is built from TRBV7-3 and TRBJ2-3; no clear D gene. Germline V lookup: CDR1 SGHTA, CDR2 FQGTGA. The CDR3 covers 15 residues. The V and J ends lost 2 bases and 2 bases respectively, with 11 bases between them. The CDR3 region is CASSLGSRNTDTQYF. In nucleotides, the CDR3 is TGTGCCAGCAGCTTAGGAAGCAGGAACACAGATACGCAGTATTTT.

The chain couples TRBV9 to TRBJ2-1; D is undetermined. CDR3 length: 14 amino acids. Germline CDR1 SGDLS, CDR2 YYNGEE. Trimming took off 1 base at V and 5 bases at J, with 10 bases between the two ends. CDR3 region: CASSVLSTDNEQFF. The CDR3 DNA reads TGTGCCAGCAGCGTATTATCTACTGACAATGAGCAGTTCTTC.

The chain uses TRBV20-1 and TRBJ2-3; the match to TRBD2 covers 8 bases. The CDR3 sequence is 16 residues long. The ends lost 5 bases at V and 2 bases at J; junction bases unmatched: 12. Germline V lookup: CDR1 DFQATT, CDR2 SNEGSKA (reference sequence). The CDR3 region is CSALFRGGGPTDTQYF. The CDR3 DNA follows: TGCAGTGCTCTTTTTCGGGGCGGGGGGCCCACAGATACGCAGTATTTT.

The gene calls are TRBV4-1 and TRBJ2-7; no clear D. The CDR3 is 13 amino acids. Germline CDR1 reads MGHRA; CDR2 reads YSYEKL. The V end lost 0 bases, the J end lost 6 bases, and 9 bases lay between the germline ends. CDR3 amino acids: CASSQDPSAEQYF. Written as DNA, the CDR3 is TGCGCCAGCAGCCAAGATCCCAGCGCCGAGCAGTACTTC.

The chain has TRBV3-1 and TRBJ2-2; D call uncertain. Germline CDR1 reads LGHDT; CDR2 reads YNNKEL (reference sequence). V was pared by 1 base and J by 3 bases, with 6 bases between. The CDR3 is made up of 14 amino acids. The CDR3 sequence: CASSQVGDTGELFF. The CDR3 DNA reads as TGTGCCAGCAGCCAAGTCGGAGACACCGGGGAGCTGTTTTTT.

The chain has TRBV2 and TRBJ1-2; TRBD1 agrees at 8 bases. The germline V gene encodes CDR1 SNHLY and CDR2 FYNNEI. V lost 1 base and J lost 6; bases outside the gene matches: 7. The CDR3 length is 15 residues. CDR3 sequence reads: CASSEDRGDPDGYTF. CDR3 sequence (DNA): TGTGCCAGCAGTGAAGACAGGGGGGATCCCGATGGCTACACCTTC.

V and J are TRBV14 and TRBJ1-5; no definite D call. The V and J ends lost 1 base and 3 bases respectively, with 10 bases between them. Germline loops: CDR1 SGHDN, CDR2 FVKESK. The CDR3 is 15 amino acids. CDR3 amino acids: CASSQGLRPNQPQHF. The CDR3 DNA sequence: TGTGCCAGCAGCCAAGGGCTCAGGCCCAATCAGCCCCAGCATTTT.

The chain links TRBV7-8 to TRBJ2-7, with D possibly matching TRBD2 (5 bases). The CDR3 covers 12 residues. Germline values: CDR1 SGHVS, CDR2 FQNEAQ. V lost 5 bases to trimming and J lost 3 bases, with 8 bases between them. The CDR3 protein is CASSQEVYEQYF. The CDR3 DNA sequence: TGTGCCAGCAGCCAGGAGGTCTACGAGCAGTACTTC.

The chain links TRBV5-5 to TRBJ1-2, with TRBD1 matching over 7 bases. V shed 4 bases, J shed 2 bases, and the junction held 5 bases outside the gene matches. The CDR3 sequence is 14 residues long. Germline V lookup: CDR1 SGHKS, CDR2 YYEKEE (reference sequence). In DNA, the CDR3 is TGTGCCAGCAGCCTCGAGACAGGGAACTATGGCTACACCTTC. This sequence encodes CASSLETGNYGYTF.

The chain links TRBV5-4 to TRBJ2-5; 8 nucleotides align to TRBD2. The CDR3 sequence is 17 residues long. Germline CDR1 reads SGHNT; CDR2 reads YYREEE (reference sequence). V dropped 2 bases and J dropped 5; count of bases not matched to a gene: 14. The DNA for the CDR3 is TGTGCCAGCAGCTTTACTGGTACGGGGGGGCCGGGGGAGACCCAGTACTTC. This gives the protein CASSFTGTGGPGETQYF.

The J gene is TRBJ2-3, the V gene TRBV15; 7 nucleotides align to TRBD2. The CDR3 totals 16 residues. CDR1 and CDR2 (germline): LNHNV, YYDKDF (reference sequence). V shed 1 base and J 4 bases; nucleotides not matched to a gene: 8. CDR3 bases: TGTGCCACCAGCAGAGTCCTTGGGGGGGTAGCAGATACGCAGTATTTT. It codes for CATSRVLGGVADTQYF.

This clonotype was counted only a few times. The V and J genes are TRBV4-2 and TRBJ2-1; D gene unclear. V lost 1 base, J lost 6 bases, and 7 bases lay in between. The CDR3 consists of 13 residues. The germline V gene encodes CDR1 LGHNA and CDR2 YNFKEQ. This CDR3 is CASSQGTPNEQFF. The CDR3 bases are TGTGCCAGCAGCCAAGGTACTCCCAATGAGCAGTTCTTC.

A single count supports this clonotype. The genes are TRBV6-4 and TRBJ1-3; TRBD1 agrees at 9 bases. J was trimmed by 3 bases and V by 7 bases; bases with no gene match: 7. Germline V gene lookup returns CDR1 MRHNA and CDR2 SNTAGT. The CDR3 is made up of 15 amino acids. The CDR3 sequence is CASTQGQGNGNTIYF. DNA for the CDR3: TGTGCCAGCACCCAAGGACAGGGGAATGGAAACACCATATATTTT.

V usage is TRBV5-1 and J usage is TRBJ1-2; D not resolved. V gave up 0 bases and J gave up 4 bases, with 7 bases separating them. Germline V gene data show CDR1 as SGHRS and CDR2 as YFSETQ. This CDR3 has 13 residues. CDR3 in amino acids: CASSLAGPYGYTF. CDR3 in DNA: TGCGCCAGCAGCTTGGCAGGACCCTATGGCTACACCTTC. Full variable domain (rest looked up from reference TRBV5-1 and TRBJ1-2): KAGVTQTPRYLIKTRGQQVTLSCSPISGHRSVSWYQQTPGQGLQFLFEYFSETQRNKGNFPGRFSGRQFSNSRSEMNVSTLELGDSALYLCASSLAGPYGYTFGSGTRLTVV.

The chain links TRBV7-3 to TRBJ2-2; D not resolved. V gave up 5 bases and J gave up 2 bases, with 18 bases separating them. Germline CDR1 reads SGHTA; CDR2 reads FQGTGA. This CDR3 has 17 amino acids. The CDR3: CASSPNQTPLNTGELFF. DNA for the CDR3: TGTGCCAGCAGCCCGAACCAGACTCCCCTTAACACCGGGGAGCTGTTTTTT.

The chain joins TRBV6-2 or TRBV6-3 to TRBJ2-7; D not resolved. Germline CDR1 is MNHEY and CDR2 is SVGEGT. This CDR3 has 12 amino acids. Trimming took 0 bases from V and 8 from J, leaving 8 bases between them. The DNA of the CDR3 is TGTGCCAGCAGTTACTCAACGGAGAAGCAGTACTTC. As protein: CASSYSTEKQYF.

The chain is built from TRBV2 and TRBJ2-7, with a possible D match to TRBD1 (7 bases). Trimming shortened V by 6 bases and J by 3 bases, and 18 bases separated the two germline ends. This CDR3 is 15 amino acids long. CDR1 and CDR2 from the germline V gene are SNHLY and FYNNEI. CDR3 amino acids: CASRPDGGGLYEQYF. The CDR3 DNA reads TGTGCCAGCAGGCCAGATGGAGGGGGCCTCTACGAGCAGTACTTC.

The CDR3 region has the DNA TGTGCCAGCAGCTCACGACAGGGCCCTAGGCAGCCCCAGCATTTT. Its protein product is CASSSRQGPRQPQHF. The rearrangement joins TRBV7-6 to TRBJ1-5; 7 nucleotides line up with TRBD1. J was trimmed by 7 bases and V by 4 bases; bases with no gene match: 10. This CDR3 spans 15 amino acids. CDR1 is SGHVS and CDR2 is FNYEAQ in the germline V gene.

J is TRBJ2-1 and V is TRBV5-6; 7 positions match TRBD1. This CDR3 spans 12 amino acids. V was clipped by 4 bases and J by 5 bases; unmatched bases: 0. Germline V gene data show CDR1 as SGHDT and CDR2 as YYEEEE. The CDR3 sequence is CASSGQDNEQFF. CDR3 DNA: TGTGCCAGCAGCGGACAGGACAATGAGCAGTTCTTC.